Presented here are 31 T cell receptor beta chains from one specimen sequenced in a study of response to subunit inactivated influenza vaccine. TCRdb passed the RT-PCR reads through MiXCR, listing each CDR3 protein once. Found here are 590,000 or so distinct CDR3 sequences, 14% of them singletons; the top ten hold about 7.6%. The material sequenced was PBMCs from blood, taken roughly 2 weeks before vaccination. The source is a man over 45 who received an inactivated influenza vaccine.

The chain combines TRBV3-1 with TRBJ2-7; 8 positions match TRBD1. V lost 4 bases, J lost 3 bases, and 5 bases stayed unmatched. The CDR3 runs to 14 residues. Germline CDR1 reads LGHDT; CDR2 reads YNNKEL (reference sequence). CDR3 residues: CASSRQGQGYEQYF. The CDR3 region has the DNA TGTGCCAGCAGCCGTCAAGGACAGGGCTACGAGCAGTACTTC.

In its sample, this clonotype was seen many times. The chain is built from TRBV3-1 and TRBJ2-5; D remains ambiguous. The CDR3 has 15 amino acids. From germline, CDR1 is LGHDT and CDR2 YNNKEL (reference sequence). The V end lost 7 bases, the J end lost 3 bases, and 18 bases lay between the germline ends. DNA of the CDR3: TGTGCCAGCACCTTATACCGGGCAGGAGAAGAGACCCAGTACTTC. Protein product: CASTLYRAGEETQYF.

This clonotype was seen only a few times. This chain connects TRBV28 to TRBJ2-3, with D hard to call. This CDR3 has 11 residues. V lost 6 bases, J lost 5 bases, and 6 bases lay in between. In germline, CDR1 is MDHEN, CDR2 SYDVKM. The CDR3 spells CASRSLDTQYF. DNA for the CDR3: TGTGCCAGCAGGAGCCTAGATACGCAGTATTTT.

The rearrangement joins TRBV2 to TRBJ1-6; perhaps TRBD1 as D (5 bases). CDR1 is SNHLY, CDR2 FYNNEI, per germline. The length of the CDR3 is 15 residues. With 4 bases removed from V and 7 bases from J, the gap between germline ends came to 14 bases. CDR3 bases: TGTGCCAGCAGTGGACCGCTGACAGAGAATTCACCCCTCCACTTT. Amino acid sequence: CASSGPLTENSPLHF. Filled out from reference TRBV2 and TRBJ1-6, the complete variable domain reads EPEVTQTPSHQVTQMGQEVILRCVPISNHLYFYWYRQILGQKVEFLVSFYNNEISEKSEIFDDQFSVERPDGSNFTLKIRSTKLEDSAMYFCASSGPLTENSPLHFGNGTRLTVT.

The V and J genes are TRBV20-1 and TRBJ2-2; D possibly matches TRBD1 or TRBD2 (5 bases each). Trimming pared 6 bases from V and 6 bases from J, leaving 23 bases between. The germline CDR1 and CDR2 sequences are DFQATT and SNEGSKA (reference sequence). This CDR3 region has 16 residues. Written as DNA, the CDR3 is TGCAGTGCCCTCTCACTTGGCAGAGGGGATGCCGGGGAGCTGTTTTTT. Translating gives CSALSLGRGDAGELFF.

Here the CDR3 reads CSVVQGTDTQYF. The CDR3 DNA follows: TGCAGCGTTGTTCAGGGCACAGATACGCAGTATTTT. The chain joins TRBV29-1 to TRBJ2-3; D unclear. V dropped 4 bases and J dropped 1 base, with 6 bases sitting between them. The germline gives CDR1 SQVTM, CDR2 ANQGSEA. The CDR3 length is 12 residues.

The CDR3 coding sequence is TGCGCCAGCAGCCAAATAGTGGGGCCCACAGATACGCAGTATTTT. Its protein product is CASSQIVGPTDTQYF. The chain couples TRBV4-1 to TRBJ2-3; a weak D match, TRBD1 (5 bases). The length of the CDR3 is 15 residues. V shed 2 bases and J shed 2 bases, with 11 bases lying between them. CDR1 and CDR2 (germline): MGHRA, YSYEKL.

This clonotype was seen a few times. This chain connects TRBV6-1 to TRBJ2-5; either TRBD1 or TRBD2 may fit D (5 bases each). The CDR3 spans 14 residues. The germline V gene has CDR1 MNHNS and CDR2 SASEGT. Trimming removed 0 bases at V and 7 bases at J, with 12 bases between. CDR3 sequence (DNA): TGTGCCAGCAGTGAAGCGCAGGGCCGGGGGACCCAGTACTTC. It codes for CASSEAQGRGTQYF.

The chain uses TRBV7-2 and TRBJ2-7, with 15 positions matching TRBD2. Trimming at V came to 5 bases and at J to 6 bases, leaving 5 bases not matched to a gene. Looked up from germline, CDR1 is SGHTA and CDR2 is FQGNSA. There are 15 residues in the CDR3. The DNA of the CDR3 is TGTGCCAGCAGCATCAAGGGACTAGCGGGAGGCGAGCAGTACTTC. Amino acids: CASSIKGLAGGEQYF. The variable domain in full, with the rest retrieved from reference TRBV7-2 and TRBJ2-7, is GAGVSQSPSNKVTEKGKDVELRCDPISGHTALYWYRQSLGQGLEFLIYFQGNSAPDKSGLPSDRFSAERTGGSVSTLTIQRTQQEDSAVYLCASSIKGLAGGEQYFGPGTRLTVT.

This clonotype was recorded a few times. CDR3: CASSQAPSGAYEQYF. Written as DNA, the CDR3 is TGTGCCAGCAGCCAAGCCCCTAGCGGAGCCTACGAGCAGTACTTC. This chain connects TRBV3-1 to TRBJ2-7; 7 bases align to TRBD2. Germline values: CDR1 LGHDT, CDR2 YNNKEL (reference sequence). The CDR3 extends over 15 amino acids. V gave up 1 base and J gave up 2 bases; unmatched junction bases: 5.

The chain carries TRBV7-9 and TRBJ1-1; the D is unclear. V was clipped by 2 bases and J by 5 bases, with 9 bases between them. This CDR3 region has 13 residues. From germline, CDR1 is SEHNR and CDR2 FQNEAQ (reference sequence). In DNA, the CDR3 is TGTGCCAGCAGCTTAAGCGGGGTAACTGAAGCTTTCTTT. Translation gives CASSLSGVTEAFF. The complete variable domain, with remaining parts taken from reference TRBV7-9 and TRBJ1-1, reads DTGVSQNPRHKITKRGQNVTFRCDPISEHNRLYWYRQTLGQGPEFLTYFQNEAQLEKSRLLSDRFSAERPKGSFSTLEIQRTEQGDSAMYLCASSLSGVTEAFFGQGTRLTVV.

This clonotype has a handful of counts. The rearrangement joins TRBV4-3 to TRBJ1-2; D call uncertain. V gave up 0 bases and J gave up 8 bases, with 16 bases separating them. The V gene's germline CDR1 is LGHNA and CDR2 YSLEER. This CDR3 has 15 residues. CDR3 sequence (DNA): TGCGCCAGCAGCCAAGAGGTCTCAAGAACCTTGGGCTACACCTTC. Translating gives CASSQEVSRTLGYTF.

The rearrangement links TRBV29-1 to TRBJ2-5, with D possibly being TRBD2 (5 bases). Germline V gives CDR1 SQVTM, CDR2 ANQGSEA. This CDR3 has 16 amino acids. V was cut by 6 bases and J by 5 bases, with 25 bases left in between. In nucleotides, the CDR3 is TGCAGCGTCACTCCGATGATATTTTCGGGGATGGAGACCCAGTACTTC. Its translation is CSVTPMIFSGMETQYF.

This clonotype came up a few times. The V and J genes are TRBV5-1 and TRBJ2-7; D unresolved. The ends were cut back, 0 bases at V and 6 bases at J, with 10 bases in the middle. CDR1 SGHRS and CDR2 YFSETQ come from the germline V gene. CDR3 length: 13 amino acids. The DNA of the CDR3 is TGCGCCAGCAGCTTGGCCGCGCGGAGCGAGCAGTACTTC. Translation: CASSLAARSEQYF.

The J gene is TRBJ1-1, the V gene TRBV18; no definite D call. V lost 6 bases to trimming and J lost 1 base, with 9 bases between them. Germline V gene sequence: CDR1 KGHSH, CDR2 LQKENI. The CDR3 consists of 13 residues. For the CDR3, the DNA is TGTGCCAGCTCGGGCGCGAAGAACACTGAAGCTTTCTTT. Translated: CASSGAKNTEAFF.

The table lists this clonotype with many counts. The CDR3 coding sequence is TGTGCCACCAACAGGGATGAGGCTTTCTTT. This encodes CATNRDEAFF. The chain couples TRBV24-1 to TRBJ1-1; possibly TRBD1 for D (6 bases). CDR1 is KGHDR and CDR2 is SFDVKD in the germline V gene. Trimming pared 8 bases from V and 11 bases from J, leaving 11 bases between. This CDR3 comprises 10 residues.

The J gene is TRBJ2-1, the V gene TRBV29-1; 7 bases map to TRBD2. Trimming removed 4 bases from V and 2 bases from J; junction bases left unmatched: 8. CDR1 SQVTM and CDR2 ANQGSEA come from the germline V gene. This CDR3 contains 15 residues. CDR3 nucleotides: TGCAGCGTTGGTGGGAGCGGGGCCCCCTACAATGAGCAGTTCTTC. Amino acids: CSVGGSGAPYNEQFF.

This clonotype was found a few times. This sequence joins TRBV27 and TRBJ2-1; tentatively, D is TRBD1 or TRBD2 (5 bases each). This CDR3 comprises 14 residues. Germline values: CDR1 MNHEY, CDR2 SMNVEV (reference sequence). Trimming left V 3 bases short and J 6 bases short, with 12 bases between. The CDR3: CASSFGTAANEQFF. As DNA, the CDR3 is TGTGCCAGCAGTTTCGGGACCGCAGCCAATGAGCAGTTCTTC.

Only a few counts were recorded for this clonotype. The gene calls are TRBV4-3 and TRBJ2-7; perhaps TRBD1 as D (6 bases). This CDR3 has 14 amino acids. Deletions cut 4 bases from V and 2 bases from J, with 12 bases between. Per the germline V gene, CDR1 is LGHNA and CDR2 is YSLEER. CDR3 nucleotide sequence: TGCGCCAGCAGCCGGGTGAGGGGGACCTACGAGCAGTACTTC. Residues: CASSRVRGTYEQYF.

This clonotype was observed a handful of times. V usage is TRBV25-1 and J usage is TRBJ1-1; 8 bases line up with TRBD1. The CDR3 is made up of 19 amino acids. After removal of 4 bases from V and 1 base from J, the junction contained 17 bases not matched to a gene. Germline V gene lookup returns CDR1 MGHDK and CDR2 SYGVNS. CDR3 bases: TGTGCCAGCAGTGCCTTAAGGTCCCACAGGGGGTGGGAGAACACTGAAGCTTTCTTT. Amino acids: CASSALRSHRGWENTEAFF. The complete variable domain, with remaining parts taken from reference TRBV25-1 and TRBJ1-1, reads EADIYQTPRYLVIGTGKKITLECSQTMGHDKMYWYQQDPGMELHLIHYSYGVNSTEKGDLSSESTVSRIRTEHFPLTLESARPSHTSQYLCASSALRSHRGWENTEAFFGQGTRLTVV.

Worth noting for this clonotype: The CDR3 end shows no conserved phenylalanine or tryptophan, and so a read error is likely. It is unclear where the CDR3 begins or ends on the DNA, so no DNA is shown, and the CDR3 is as TCRdb lists it. V usage is TRBV11-3 and J usage is TRBJ2-5; the table's D call, TRBD2, has no DNA check behind it. Termini included, the CDR3 measures 10 amino acids. Germline CDR1 and CDR2: SGHNT and YENEEA. CDR3 in amino acids: CASSPEVLAV.

This chain connects TRBV28 to TRBJ1-1; possibly TRBD1 for D (6 bases). The CDR3 loop spans 15 amino acids. The V end was cut by 1 base, the J end by 6 bases, with 15 bases between. CDR1 is MDHEN, CDR2 SYDVKM, per germline. CDR3: CASSLSRIGQSEAFF. The CDR3 coding sequence is TGTGCCAGCAGTTTATCTAGGATCGGACAGTCTGAAGCTTTCTTT.

Concerning this clonotype itself: It may be a read error: a sequence one base away is much more abundant. The rearrangement uses TRBV5-1 and TRBJ2-2; 9 bases are a match to TRBD1. Germline values: CDR1 SGHRS, CDR2 YFSETQ. V dropped 4 bases and J dropped 4; count of bases not matched to a gene: 5. CDR3 length equals 15 residues. The DNA of the CDR3 is TGCGCCAGCAGCCGCGGACAGGGGAGCACCGGGGAGCTGTTTTTT. It yields the protein CASSRGQGSTGELFF.

This clonotype came up a few times. The chain links TRBV28 to TRBJ1-2; D is perhaps TRBD1 (5 bases). Per germline, CDR1 MDHEN and CDR2 SYDVKM. The CDR3 is made up of 16 amino acids. V gave up 3 bases and J gave up 7 bases, with 21 bases separating them. The CDR3 loop reads CASSFPGPGTAGGYTF. The CDR3 DNA is TGTGCCAGCAGTTTCCCGGGGCCGGGTACAGCCGGTGGCTACACCTTC.

Only a few counts were recorded for this clonotype. The rearrangement links TRBV19 to TRBJ2-1, with a possible D match to TRBD2 (5 bases). The V and J ends lost 5 bases and 8 bases respectively, with 13 bases between them. The length of the CDR3 is 13 residues. The germline V gene has CDR1 LNHDA and CDR2 SQIVND (reference sequence). CDR3 DNA: TGTGCCAGTAGTGTTGGACTGTACTATGAGCAGTTCTTC. Its protein is CASSVGLYYEQFF. Variable domain in full (rest from reference TRBV19 and TRBJ2-1): DGGITQSPKYLFRKEGQNVTLSCEQNLNHDAMYWYRQDPGQGLRLIYYSQIVNDFQKGDIAEGYSVSREKKESFPLTVTSAQKNPTAFYLCASSVGLYYEQFFGPGTRLTVL.

The chain links TRBV5-5 to TRBJ2-5, with 8 positions matching TRBD2. Germline V lookup: CDR1 SGHKS, CDR2 YYEKEE (reference sequence). With 4 bases clipped from V and 4 bases from J, the junction kept 12 bases outside the gene matches. The CDR3 totals 16 residues. CDR3 in DNA: TGTGCCAGCAGCCCAACTCCGGGACTAGTTAGAGAGACCCAGTACTTC. Protein sequence: CASSPTPGLVRETQYF.

The V gene is TRBV6-1, the J gene TRBJ2-2; 8 bases map to TRBD2. The CDR3 consists of 15 residues. CDR1 is MNHNS, CDR2 SASEGT, per germline. Trimming took 6 bases from V and 7 from J; bases not matched to a gene: 10. Here the CDR3 DNA reads TGTGCCAGCAGGGAGAGCGGGAGAATGAACGGGGAGCTGTTTTTT. Translated, it gives CASRESGRMNGELFF.

This chain uses TRBV29-1 with TRBJ2-1; the match to TRBD2 covers 15 bases. From germline, CDR1 is SQVTM and CDR2 ANQGSEA. CDR3 size: 17 residues. Unmatched junction bases numbered 11, after V lost 7 bases and J lost 4 bases. DNA of the CDR3: TGCAGCGGAACTAAGTCCGGACTAGCGGGAGGGTACAATGAGCAGTTCTTC. Its protein product is CSGTKSGLAGGYNEQFF.

CDR3 loop: CASSLEPTTYEQYF. CDR3 bases: TGCGCCAGCAGCTTGGAACCGACCACCTACGAGCAGTACTTC. The genes are TRBV5-1 and TRBJ2-7; D not resolved. Germline CDR1 and CDR2: SGHRS and YFSETQ. CDR3 length: 14 amino acids. V lost 0 bases and J lost 2, with 9 bases in between. Full variable domain (rest looked up from reference TRBV5-1 and TRBJ2-7): KAGVTQTPRYLIKTRGQQVTLSCSPISGHRSVSWYQQTPGQGLQFLFEYFSETQRNKGNFPGRFSGRQFSNSRSEMNVSTLELGDSALYLCASSLEPTTYEQYFGPGTRLTVT.

The chain links TRBV5-1 to TRBJ2-2, with D perhaps TRBD1 (6 bases). Per germline, CDR1 SGHRS and CDR2 YFSETQ. The CDR3 runs 16 residues. V was shortened by 1 base and J by 6 bases, with 16 bases between the two germline ends. The CDR3: CASSLWSQAGAGELFF. CDR3 bases: TGCGCCAGCAGCTTGTGGTCCCAGGCAGGGGCCGGGGAGCTGTTTTTT. Drawing the rest from reference TRBV5-1 and TRBJ2-2, the complete variable domain is KAGVTQTPRYLIKTRGQQVTLSCSPISGHRSVSWYQQTPGQGLQFLFEYFSETQRNKGNFPGRFSGRQFSNSRSEMNVSTLELGDSALYLCASSLWSQAGAGELFFGEGSRLTVL.

This clonotype was counted between two and nine times. V usage is TRBV29-1 and J usage is TRBJ2-2, with no clear D. Trimming pared 3 bases from V and 6 bases from J, leaving 5 bases between. Germline CDR1 is SQVTM and CDR2 is ANQGSEA. The CDR3 length is 11 residues. CDR3 loop: CSVEAAGELFF. DNA for the CDR3: TGCAGCGTTGAGGCGGCCGGGGAGCTGTTTTTT.